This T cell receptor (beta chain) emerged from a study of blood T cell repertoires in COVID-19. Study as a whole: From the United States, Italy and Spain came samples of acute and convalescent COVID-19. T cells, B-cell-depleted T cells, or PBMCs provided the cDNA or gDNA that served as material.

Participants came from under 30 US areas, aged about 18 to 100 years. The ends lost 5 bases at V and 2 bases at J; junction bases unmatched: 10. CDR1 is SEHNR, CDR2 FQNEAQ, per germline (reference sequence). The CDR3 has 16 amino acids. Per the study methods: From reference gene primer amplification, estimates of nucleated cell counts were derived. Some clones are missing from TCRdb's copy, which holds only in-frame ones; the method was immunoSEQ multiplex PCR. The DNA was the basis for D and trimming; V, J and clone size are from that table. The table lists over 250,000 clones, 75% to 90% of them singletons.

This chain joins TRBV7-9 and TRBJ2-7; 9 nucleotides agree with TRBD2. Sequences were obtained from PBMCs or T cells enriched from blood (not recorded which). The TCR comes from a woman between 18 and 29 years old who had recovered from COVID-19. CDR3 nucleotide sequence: TGTGCCAGCAGCCCCTCCCGGACTAGCGCGGCCTACGAGCAGTACTTC. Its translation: CASSPSRTSAAYEQYF.